This TCR beta chain came from a study of blood T cell repertoires in COVID-19. As for the study in general: The United States, Italy and Spain were the sources of the acute and convalescent COVID-19 samples. PBMCs, B-cell-depleted T cells, or T cells provided the cDNA or gDNA that made up the material.

The CDR3 loop spans 14 amino acids. J gave up 6 bases and V 2 bases, and 5 bases lay outside the gene matches. CDR1 LNHDA and CDR2 SQIVND come from the germline V gene (reference sequence). Authors' methods: Using reference gene primer amplification, nucleated cell counts were estimated. Method: immunoSEQ multiplex PCR; TCRdb's copy keeps in-frame clones and lacks some. Clonal size and the V and J genes are those of that table, whereas D and trimming came from the DNA. The table records roughly 80,000 clones, roughly four fifths of them present only once. This clonotype originated in a human donor in a cohort sampled during active COVID-19. Sequencing was carried out using peripheral blood. The rearrangement joins TRBV19 to TRBJ2-3; TRBD1 aligns across 7 bases. The chain's CDR3 is CASSIRQGGDTQYF. CDR3 bases: TGTGCCAGTAGTATAAGACAGGGTGGGGATACGCAGTATTTT.